The 31 T cell receptor beta chains given below trace back to one sample, sequenced in a study of blood T cell repertoires in COVID-19. Data came from immunoSEQ multiplex PCR; TCRdb stores just in-frame clones and leaves some out. Of fewer than 400,000 clones listed, about 90% are singletons. The specimen was PBMCs or T cells enriched from blood (not recorded which). The receptors were gathered from a woman in her 30s who had recovered from COVID-19.

This clone was detected only once. The chain couples TRBV7-2 to TRBJ2-7; maybe TRBD2 (6 bases). Germline loops: CDR1 SGHTA, CDR2 FQGNSA. Trimming pared 2 bases from V and 2 bases from J, leaving 22 bases between. The CDR3 totals 18 residues. Here the CDR3 DNA reads TGTGCCAGCAGCTTAAGGGACTCCCGGGCCGGAAAACCCTACGAGCAGTACTTC. Protein product: CASSLRDSRAGKPYEQYF.

J is TRBJ1-2 and V is TRBV10-1; 7 nucleotides align to TRBD1. With V trimmed by 6 bases and J by 5 bases, 6 bases remained unmatched. The CDR3 consists of 13 residues. CDR1 is WNHNN and CDR2 is SYGVQD in the germline V gene (reference sequence). The CDR3 spells CASSRDSVYGYTF. The DNA for the CDR3 is TGCGCCAGCAGCCGGGACAGCGTGTATGGCTACACCTTC.

The chain is built from TRBV24-1 and TRBJ2-6; D may be TRBD1 (6 bases). This CDR3 is 19 amino acids long. From germline, CDR1 is KGHDR and CDR2 SFDVKD. Deletions cut 0 bases from V and 0 bases from J, with 14 bases between. Here the CDR3 DNA reads TGTGCCACCAGTGATTTGTGGCAGGGGCCTAGCTCTGGGGCCAACGTCCTGACTTTC. Encoded protein: CATSDLWQGPSSGANVLTF.

The chain employs TRBV13 and TRBJ2-7, with a weak D call TRBD2 (5 bases). Germline lookup yields CDR1 PRHDT and CDR2 FYEKMQ (reference sequence). The CDR3 is 17 amino acids. Trimming pared 2 bases from V and 3 bases from J, leaving 20 bases between. DNA for the CDR3: TGTGCCAGCAGCTTATATCAGGACTCCTTTAGGGTCTACGAGCAGTACTTC. Translated: CASSLYQDSFRVYEQYF.

The chain couples TRBV10-3 to TRBJ1-2; the match to TRBD1 covers 7 bases. The ends lost 6 bases at V and 8 bases at J; junction bases unmatched: 12. The germline V gene encodes CDR1 ENHRY and CDR2 SYGVKD. The CDR3 loop spans 14 amino acids. CDR3 residues: CAIRISTGAWGYTF. CDR3 nucleotide sequence: TGTGCCATCAGGATTTCTACAGGGGCGTGGGGCTACACCTTC.

The V call is TRBV19, the J call TRBJ2-1; D is perhaps TRBD1 (5 bases). Trimming removed 2 bases from V and 3 bases from J, with 8 bases in between. CDR3 size: 14 residues. CDR1 is LNHDA, CDR2 SQIVND, per germline (reference sequence). This chain's CDR3 is CASSISDNYNEQFF. The CDR3, as DNA: TGTGCCAGTAGTATATCGGACAACTACAATGAGCAGTTCTTC.

The rearrangement joins TRBV2 to TRBJ2-3; 8 bases are shared with TRBD1. The V segment lost 7 bases and the J segment 1 base; nucleotides outside the gene matches: 4. The CDR3 is made up of 14 amino acids. Germline V gives CDR1 SNHLY, CDR2 FYNNEI. The CDR3 protein is CASTPQGGTDTQYF. CDR3 in DNA: TGTGCCAGCACCCCACAGGGGGGCACAGATACGCAGTATTTT. Full variable domain (remainder filled in from reference TRBV2 and TRBJ2-3): EPEVTQTPSHQVTQMGQEVILRCVPISNHLYFYWYRQILGQKVEFLVSFYNNEISEKSEIFDDQFSVERPDGSNFTLKIRSTKLEDSAMYFCASTPQGGTDTQYFGPGTRLTVL.

Regarding this clone: The junction departs from the called germline gene at one end, perhaps through a read error. This chain links TRBV11-1 with TRBJ1-6; D is unclear. Germline V lookup: CDR1 SGHAT, CDR2 FQDESV (reference sequence). CDR3 length: 14 residues. The CDR3 coding sequence is TGTGCCAGCAGCGCGTCAAACTATGATTCACCCCTCCACTTT. Translation: CASSASNYDSPLHF. The complete variable domain, with remaining parts taken from reference TRBV11-1 and TRBJ1-6, reads EAEVAQSPRYKITEKSQAVAFWCDPISGHATLYWYRQILGQGPELLVQFQDESVVDDSQLPKDRFSAERLKGVDSTLKIQPAELGDSAMYLCASSASNYDSPLHFGNGTRLTVT.

This rearrangement joins TRBV7-6 to TRBJ2-5; 7 nucleotides match TRBD2. Losses at the gene ends were 1 base for V and 5 bases for J; bases not matched to a gene: 10. Germline V CDR1 and CDR2: SGHVS, FNYEAQ. The CDR3 totals 16 residues. CDR3 residues: CASSLGTRAVRETQYF. DNA for the CDR3: TGTGCCAGCAGCTTAGGGACTAGGGCCGTTCGGGAGACCCAGTACTTC.

The chain joins TRBV9 to TRBJ2-5; TRBD2 agrees at 8 bases. The CDR3 sequence is 15 residues long. Germline V gives CDR1 SGDLS, CDR2 YYNGEE. V was clipped by 3 bases and J by 7 bases; unmatched bases: 11. This CDR3 reads CASSATRGGPGTQYF. For the CDR3, the DNA is TGTGCCAGCAGCGCGACTCGCGGGGGGCCGGGGACCCAGTACTTC.

V is TRBV2 and J is TRBJ2-1, with 13 bases lining up with TRBD2. J was trimmed by 9 bases and V by 6 bases; bases with no gene match: 8. This CDR3 has 15 residues. Germline CDR1 is SNHLY and CDR2 is FYNNEI. The CDR3 DNA reads TGTGCCAGCAGAGACGGACTAGCGGGAGTTGGTGAGCAGTTCTTC. Translating gives CASRDGLAGVGEQFF.

The chain couples TRBV28 to TRBJ1-3; D is undetermined. The CDR3 has 17 residues. The V end lost 6 bases, the J end lost 0 bases, and 18 bases lay between the germline ends. Germline assignment: CDR1 MDHEN and CDR2 SYDVKM. As DNA, the CDR3 is TGTGCCAGCAGGTTTATTGCAGGCATGAGCTCTGGAAACACCATATATTTT. Its protein is CASRFIAGMSSGNTIYF.

CDR3 in DNA: TGTGCCAGCAGCTTAATGGTGGGACAGGGGGTCGGCGAGCAGTACTTC. Translating gives CASSLMVGQGVGEQYF. V usage is TRBV7-2 and J usage is TRBJ2-7; TRBD1 matches at 11 bases. With 2 bases clipped from V and 6 bases from J, the junction kept 9 bases outside the gene matches. Germline CDR1 SGHTA, CDR2 FQGNSA. The CDR3 extends over 16 amino acids.

The chain couples TRBV10-3 to TRBJ1-2; possible D gene TRBD1, 6 bases. This CDR3 contains 12 residues. CDR1 is ENHRY and CDR2 is SYGVKD in the germline V gene. With 7 bases removed from V and 6 bases from J, the gap between germline ends came to 12 bases. The CDR3 is CAIKQGNDGYTF. As DNA, the CDR3 is TGTGCCATCAAACAGGGAAACGATGGCTACACCTTC.

This clone was seen more than once but under ten times. The chain recombines TRBV29-1 with TRBJ2-2, with no clear D. CDR1 SQVTM and CDR2 ANQGSEA come from the germline V gene. The CDR3 totals 13 residues. The V end lost 2 bases, the J end lost 1 base, and 5 bases lay between the germline ends. CDR3 DNA: TGCAGCGTTGAAAACAGGAACACCGGGGAGCTGTTTTTT. Its protein product is CSVENRNTGELFF.

V usage is TRBV6-5 and J usage is TRBJ1-6; 9 positions match TRBD1. This CDR3 spans 14 amino acids. V was clipped by 7 bases and J by 8 bases; unmatched bases: 6. Germline CDR1 is MNHEY and CDR2 is SVGAGI. CDR3 protein: CASTRTGDYSPLHF. CDR3 DNA sequence: TGTGCCAGCACCAGGACAGGGGACTATTCACCCCTCCACTTT.

J is TRBJ1-3 and V is TRBV12-5; the D gene is possibly TRBD1 (6 bases). CDR3 length equals 15 residues. In germline, CDR1 is LGHNT, CDR2 FRNRAP. The V end was cut by 5 bases, the J end by 4 bases, with 15 bases between. CDR3 loop: CASGPLKGDGNTIYF. The CDR3 nucleotides are TGTGCTAGTGGTCCCCTCAAGGGGGACGGAAACACCATATATTTT.

This clone came up once. The V and J genes are TRBV4-3 and TRBJ1-4; a weak D match, TRBD1 (6 bases). Germline V gene lookup returns CDR1 LGHNA and CDR2 YSLEER. Trimming removed 0 bases from V and 7 bases from J, with 9 bases in between. The CDR3 consists of 14 residues. The CDR3 coding sequence is TGCGCCAGCAGCCAAGAGGGGGCGTTTGAAAAACTGTTTTTT. Protein product: CASSQEGAFEKLFF.

The chain's CDR3 is CASSLAPLNTEAFF. The CDR3 region has the DNA TGTGCCAGCAGCTTAGCCCCTCTGAACACTGAAGCTTTCTTT. J is TRBJ1-1 and V is TRBV7-9; D remains ambiguous. Germline loops: CDR1 SEHNR, CDR2 FQNEAQ (reference sequence). The CDR3 runs 14 residues. The ends were cut back, 0 bases at V and 0 bases at J, with 5 bases in the middle. The full variable domain, in which reference TRBV7-9 and TRBJ1-1 provide the parts outside the CDR3, is DTGVSQNPRHKITKRGQNVTFRCDPISEHNRLYWYRQTLGQGPEFLTYFQNEAQLEKSRLLSDRFSAERPKGSFSTLEIQRTEQGDSAMYLCASSLAPLNTEAFFGQGTRLTVV.

This sequence joins TRBV12-5 and TRBJ2-3, with 7 bases fitting TRBD2. The CDR3 totals 15 residues. The germline gives CDR1 LGHNT, CDR2 FRNRAP. J gave up 5 bases and V 2 bases, and 7 bases lay outside the gene matches. CDR3 in DNA: TGTGCTAGTGGTTTGCCTAGCGGTTTGTTAGATACGCAGTATTTT. It codes for CASGLPSGLLDTQYF. Drawing the rest from reference TRBV12-5 and TRBJ2-3, the complete variable domain is DARVTQTPRHKVTEMGQEVTMRCQPILGHNTVFWYRQTMMQGLELLAYFRNRAPLDDSGMPKDRFSAEMPDATLATLKIQPSEPRDSAVYFCASGLPSGLLDTQYFGPGTRLTVL.

Only a few counts were recorded for this clone. J is TRBJ2-2 and V is TRBV27, with 12 nucleotides matching TRBD2. V shed 2 bases and J 11 bases; nucleotides not matched to a gene: 6. The CDR3 has 15 amino acids. Germline values: CDR1 MNHEY, CDR2 SMNVEV (reference sequence). CDR3 amino acids: CASSLPSGRAEELFF. In DNA form, the CDR3 reads TGTGCCAGCAGTTTACCTAGCGGGAGGGCCGAAGAGCTGTTTTTT.

The chain links TRBV9 to TRBJ2-5, with D possibly TRBD1 on 6 matching bases. CDR3 length equals 16 residues. Germline V CDR1 and CDR2: SGDLS, YYNGEE. Trimming took off 4 bases at V and 1 base at J, with 17 bases between the two ends. CDR3 nucleotide sequence: TGTGCCAGCAGCCCCGGACAGCTCGGCATCCAAGAGACCCAGTACTTC. Protein: CASSPGQLGIQETQYF. Complete variable domain (other parts from reference TRBV9 and TRBJ2-5): DSGVTQTPKHLITATGQRVTLRCSPRSGDLSVYWYQQSLDQGLQFLIQYYNGEERAKGNILERFSAQQFPDLHSELNLSSLELGDSALYFCASSPGQLGIQETQYFGPGTRLLVL.

This clone was seen just once. The V and J genes are TRBV12-3 or TRBV12-4 and TRBJ2-7; 10 bases are shared with TRBD2. This CDR3 contains 13 residues. The J segment lost 6 bases and the V segment lost 9 bases, leaving 8 bases of the junction unmatched. The CDR3 bases are TGTGCCAGTGCTCATAGCGGGAGGATCGAGCAGTACTTC. Its protein product is CASAHSGRIEQYF.

The chain uses TRBV15 and TRBJ1-2; tentatively, D is TRBD1 (6 bases). Between the trimmed V and J ends, which lost 0 bases and 2 bases, there was a span of 13 bases. The CDR3 covers 16 residues. Germline V gives CDR1 LNHNV, CDR2 YYDKDF (reference sequence). Here the CDR3 reads CATSRDLGGGNYGYTF. CDR3 nucleotides: TGTGCCACCAGCAGAGATCTCGGCGGGGGCAACTATGGCTACACCTTC. Variable domain in full (rest from reference TRBV15 and TRBJ1-2): DAMVIQNPRYQVTQFGKPVTLSCSQTLNHNVMYWYQQKSSQAPKLLFHYYDKDFNNEADTPDNFQSRRPNTSFCFLDIRSPGLGDTAMYLCATSRDLGGGNYGYTFGSGTRLTVV.

The chain carries TRBV25-1 and TRBJ1-5; TRBD1 is a possible D gene (6 bases). Trimming took 5 bases from V and 6 from J, leaving 17 bases between them. Per the germline V gene, CDR1 is MGHDK and CDR2 is SYGVNS. The CDR3 has 15 residues. The CDR3 sequence is CASSLSGTIGQPQHF. Written as DNA, the CDR3 is TGTGCCAGCAGTTTATCCGGGACAATCGGTCAGCCCCAGCATTTT. The complete variable domain, with remaining parts taken from reference TRBV25-1 and TRBJ1-5, reads EADIYQTPRYLVIGTGKKITLECSQTMGHDKMYWYQQDPGMELHLIHYSYGVNSTEKGDLSSESTVSRIRTEHFPLTLESARPSHTSQYLCASSLSGTIGQPQHFGDGTRLSIL.

This sequence joins TRBV15 and TRBJ2-7; maybe TRBD2 (5 bases). The CDR3 runs to 13 residues. Germline V gene lookup returns CDR1 LNHNV and CDR2 YYDKDF (reference sequence). Trimming pared 1 base from V and 2 bases from J, leaving 6 bases between. CDR3 in DNA: TGTGCCACCAGCAGAGGGACTCCCTACGAGCAGTACTTC. Its protein product is CATSRGTPYEQYF.

V gene TRBV9 combines with J gene TRBJ1-3; D is unclear. V lost 0 bases and J 4 bases, leaving 11 bases between the germline ends. In germline, CDR1 is SGDLS, CDR2 YYNGEE. There are 15 residues in the CDR3. Here the CDR3 reads CASSVVPAGGNTIYF. CDR3 coding DNA: TGTGCCAGCAGCGTAGTCCCCGCCGGGGGAAACACCATATATTTT.

V usage is TRBV5-8 and J usage is TRBJ2-2; TRBD1 matches at 10 bases. The CDR3 extends over 16 amino acids. Trimming removed 4 bases from V and 6 bases from J; junction bases left unmatched: 9. CDR1 is SGHTS and CDR2 is YDEGEE in the germline V gene. The CDR3 DNA follows: TGTGCCAGCAGCCAGGGGACAGGGGCCATCCCCGGGGAGCTGTTTTTT. Protein sequence: CASSQGTGAIPGELFF.

V and J are TRBV24-1 and TRBJ1-5; D is uncertain. Germline-derived CDR1 and CDR2 are KGHDR and SFDVKD. The CDR3 consists of 13 residues. Trimming stripped 6 bases from V and 3 bases from J, with 8 bases between. The CDR3 region has the DNA TGTGCCACCAGTCCCTCCTCCAATCAGCCCCAGCATTTT. Its protein is CATSPSSNQPQHF.

There are a few counts of this clone. The chain carries TRBV3-1 (or the pseudogene TRBV3-2) and TRBJ1-1; D is possibly TRBD1 (6 bases). This CDR3 is 14 amino acids long. Germline CDR1 and CDR2: LGHDT and YNNKEL (reference sequence). V was pared by 3 bases and J by 1 base, with 9 bases between. The DNA of the CDR3 is TGTGCCAGCAGCCACAGGGGCAGGAACACTGAAGCTTTCTTT. Protein product: CASSHRGRNTEAFF.

V is TRBV4-1 and J is TRBJ2-7; 7 bases agree with TRBD2. Germline V CDR1 and CDR2: MGHRA, YSYEKL. CDR3 length equals 16 residues. Trimming cost V 3 bases and J 0 bases; bases outside gene matches: 8. The CDR3 sequence is CASSHSSGARSYEQYF. In DNA form, the CDR3 reads TGCGCCAGCAGCCACTCAAGCGGGGCCCGCTCCTACGAGCAGTACTTC.